One T cell receptor beta chain is described in this entry. Each CDR3 protein is one row after TCRdb ran MiXCR on the RT-PCR reads. This sample has more than 600,000 distinct CDR3 sequences, with 14% found just once. The length of the CDR3 is 15 residues. The V and J ends lost 5 bases and 2 bases respectively, with 16 bases between them. In germline, CDR1 is SGHTA, CDR2 FQGTGA. This chain joins TRBV7-3 and TRBJ2-7; maybe TRBD1 (6 bases). Sequenced material: memory CD4+ T cells from blood. This receptor was identified in a female donor in good health, serving as a healthy control. The CDR3 is CASSIGPGVTYEQYF. The CDR3 DNA reads TGTGCCAGCAGCATAGGGCCAGGGGTTACCTACGAGCAGTACTTC.